This TCR beta chain appears in the sequencing data of a study of blood T cell repertoires in COVID-19. The germline V gene encodes CDR1 SGHKS and CDR2 YYEKEE (reference sequence). CDR3 length: 16 residues. J gave up 0 bases and V 3 bases, and 6 bases lay outside the gene matches. Sequenced by immunoSEQ multiplex PCR; TCRdb stores in-frame clones only, minus some. The sample consists of about 210,000 clones, about 76% of them appearing once. The sequence came from a woman between 45 and 65 years old with acute COVID-19. The specimen was PBMCs or T cells enriched from blood (not recorded which). This chain joins TRBV5-5 and TRBJ2-1, with 7 bases fitting TRBD2. The chain's CDR3 is CASSSAGPISYNEQFF. The CDR3 region has the DNA TGTGCCAGCAGCTCAGCGGGACCCATCTCCTACAATGAGCAGTTCTTC.